This T cell receptor (beta chain) was found in a study of blood T cell repertoires in COVID-19. As for the study in general: From the United States, Italy and Spain came samples of acute and convalescent COVID-19. T cells, B-cell-depleted T cells, or PBMCs provided the cDNA or gDNA that served as material.

In the source study's methods: Amplification of reference gene primers was used by the study to estimate nucleated cell counts. The protocol was immunoSEQ multiplex PCR, while the TCRdb copy is restricted to in-frame clones and leaves out a portion. From that table come the V and J calls and clone size; the DNA was used to work out D and trimming. Seen here are 95,000 to 150,000 clones, about four fifths observed once, and the top ten hold approximately 4.5%. The sequence was collected from a woman in her seventies with acute or convalescent COVID-19. Material: peripheral blood.

CDR3 coding DNA: TGTGCCAGCAGTTATCCCAGGGCAAGGCACACTGAAGCTTTCTTT. Encoded protein: CASSYPRARHTEAFF. This chain connects TRBV6-9 to TRBJ1-1; perhaps TRBD1 as D (5 bases). V lost 2 bases, J lost 3 bases, and 13 bases lay in between. Germline V gene sequence: CDR1 MNHGY, CDR2 SVAAGI. This CDR3 contains 15 residues.